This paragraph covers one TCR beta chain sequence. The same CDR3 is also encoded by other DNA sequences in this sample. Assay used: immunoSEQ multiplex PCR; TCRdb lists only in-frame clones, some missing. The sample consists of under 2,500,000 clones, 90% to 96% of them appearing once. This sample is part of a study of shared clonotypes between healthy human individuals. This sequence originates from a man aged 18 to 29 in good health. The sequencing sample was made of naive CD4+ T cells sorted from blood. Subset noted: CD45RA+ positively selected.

The CDR3 DNA follows: TGCGCCAGCAGCCAACTGGTCTCTGGGGCCAACGTCCTGACTTTC. The encoded protein is CASSQLVSGANVLTF. The gene calls are TRBV4-1 and TRBJ2-6, with D unclear. The germline V gene encodes CDR1 MGHRA and CDR2 YSYEKL. The CDR3 has 15 amino acids. Trimming removed 2 bases from V and 0 bases from J, with 5 bases in between.